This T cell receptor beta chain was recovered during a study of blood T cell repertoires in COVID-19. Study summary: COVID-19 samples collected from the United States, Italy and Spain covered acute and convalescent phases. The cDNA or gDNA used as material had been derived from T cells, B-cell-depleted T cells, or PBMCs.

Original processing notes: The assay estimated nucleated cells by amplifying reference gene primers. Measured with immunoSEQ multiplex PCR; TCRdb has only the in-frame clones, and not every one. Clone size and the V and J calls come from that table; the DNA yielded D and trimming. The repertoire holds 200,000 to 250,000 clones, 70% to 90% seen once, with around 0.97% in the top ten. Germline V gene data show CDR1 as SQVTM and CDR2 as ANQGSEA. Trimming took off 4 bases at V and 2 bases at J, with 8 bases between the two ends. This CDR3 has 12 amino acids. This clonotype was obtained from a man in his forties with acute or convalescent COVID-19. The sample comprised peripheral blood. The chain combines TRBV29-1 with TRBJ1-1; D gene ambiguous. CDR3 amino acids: CSVGGINTEAFF. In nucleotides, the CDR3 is TGCAGCGTTGGCGGGATAAACACTGAAGCTTTCTTT.